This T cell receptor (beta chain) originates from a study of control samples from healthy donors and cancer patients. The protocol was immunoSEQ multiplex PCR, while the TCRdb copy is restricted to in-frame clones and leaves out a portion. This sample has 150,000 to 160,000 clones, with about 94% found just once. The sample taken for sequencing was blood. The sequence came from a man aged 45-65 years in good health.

CDR3 DNA: TGTGCCAGCAGCCTCGTCGTTGGACCCCTCCACTTT. Protein sequence: CASSLVVGPLHF. The V gene is TRBV14, the J gene TRBJ1-6; D unclear. CDR3 length equals 12 residues. Trimming shortened V by 4 bases and J by 12 bases, and 10 bases separated the two germline ends. Per germline, CDR1 SGHDN and CDR2 FVKESK.